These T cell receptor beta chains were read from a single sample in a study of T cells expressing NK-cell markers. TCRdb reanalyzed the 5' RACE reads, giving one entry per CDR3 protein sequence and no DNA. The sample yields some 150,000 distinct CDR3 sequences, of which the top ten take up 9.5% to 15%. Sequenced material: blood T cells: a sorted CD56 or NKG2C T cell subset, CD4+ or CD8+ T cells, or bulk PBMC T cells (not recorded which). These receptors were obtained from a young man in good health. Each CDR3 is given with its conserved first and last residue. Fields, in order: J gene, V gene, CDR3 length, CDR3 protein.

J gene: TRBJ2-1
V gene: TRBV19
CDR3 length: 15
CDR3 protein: CASSSLAGDYNEQFF

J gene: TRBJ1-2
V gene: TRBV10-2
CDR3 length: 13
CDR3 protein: CASSEAGFSGYTF

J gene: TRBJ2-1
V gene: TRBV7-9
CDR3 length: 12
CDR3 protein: CASSPTRTEQFF

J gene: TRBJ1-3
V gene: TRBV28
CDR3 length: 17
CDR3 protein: CASSLWASLTSGNTIYF

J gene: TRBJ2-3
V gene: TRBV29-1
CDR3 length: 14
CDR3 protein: CSVEGTGVRDTQYF

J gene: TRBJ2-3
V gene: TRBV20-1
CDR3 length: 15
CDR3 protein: CSALRREGSGDTQYF

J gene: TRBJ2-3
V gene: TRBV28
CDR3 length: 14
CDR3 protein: CASSFYKRADTQYF

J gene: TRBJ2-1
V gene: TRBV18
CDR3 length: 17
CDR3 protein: CASSPPSSFQGYNEQFF

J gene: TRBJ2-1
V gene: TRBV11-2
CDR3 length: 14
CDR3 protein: CASSLDGRRNEQFF

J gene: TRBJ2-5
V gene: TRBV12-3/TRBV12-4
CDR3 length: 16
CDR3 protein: CASTMGQGVRLETQYF

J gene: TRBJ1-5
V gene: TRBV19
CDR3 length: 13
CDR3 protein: CATRDRGNQPQHF

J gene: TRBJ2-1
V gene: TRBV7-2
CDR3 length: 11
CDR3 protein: CASRKENEQFF

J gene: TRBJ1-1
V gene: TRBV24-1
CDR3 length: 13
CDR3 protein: CAIAQGSSTEAFF

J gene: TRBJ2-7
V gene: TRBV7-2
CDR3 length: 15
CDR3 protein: CASSFLTGTVYEQYF

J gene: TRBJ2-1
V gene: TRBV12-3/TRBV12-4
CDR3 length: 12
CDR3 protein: CATRNGGNEQFF

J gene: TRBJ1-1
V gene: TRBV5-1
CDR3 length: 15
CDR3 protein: CASSLAGQGATEAFF

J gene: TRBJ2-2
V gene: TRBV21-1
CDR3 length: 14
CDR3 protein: CASSPTKLTGELFF

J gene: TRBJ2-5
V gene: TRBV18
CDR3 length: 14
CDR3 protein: CASTTSGLRETQYF

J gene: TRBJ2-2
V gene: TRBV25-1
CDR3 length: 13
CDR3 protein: CASRDINTGELFF

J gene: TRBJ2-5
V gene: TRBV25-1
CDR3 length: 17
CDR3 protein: CASKGDRTGWYQETQYF

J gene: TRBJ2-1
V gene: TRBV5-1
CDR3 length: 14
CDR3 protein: CASSFTSGTYEQFF

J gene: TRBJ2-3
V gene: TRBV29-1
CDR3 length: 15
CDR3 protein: CSVELAGGPTDTQYF

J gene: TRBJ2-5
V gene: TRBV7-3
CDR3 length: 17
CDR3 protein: CASSLTRASLEKETQYF

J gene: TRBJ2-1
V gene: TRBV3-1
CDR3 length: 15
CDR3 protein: CASSQLAGVNNEQFF

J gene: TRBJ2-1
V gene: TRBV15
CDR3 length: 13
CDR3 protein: CATSSRDYHEQFF

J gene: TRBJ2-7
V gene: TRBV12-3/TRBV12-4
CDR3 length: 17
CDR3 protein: CASRKTTVRDRGHEQYF

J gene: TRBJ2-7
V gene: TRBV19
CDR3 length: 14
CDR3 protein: CASSAGGHTYEQYF

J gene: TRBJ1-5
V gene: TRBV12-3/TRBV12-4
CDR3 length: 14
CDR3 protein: CASSLPGTNQPQHF

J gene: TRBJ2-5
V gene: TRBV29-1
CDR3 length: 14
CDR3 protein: CSVDAQGREETQYF

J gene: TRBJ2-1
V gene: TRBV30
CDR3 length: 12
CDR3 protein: CAWSVAVDEQFF

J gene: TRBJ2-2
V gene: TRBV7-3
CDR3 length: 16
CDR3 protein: CASSLLAGEGTGELFF

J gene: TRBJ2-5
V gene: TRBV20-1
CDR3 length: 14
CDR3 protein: CSARDRQGEETQYF

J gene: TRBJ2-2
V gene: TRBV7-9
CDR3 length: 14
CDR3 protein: CASRPGLRPGELFF

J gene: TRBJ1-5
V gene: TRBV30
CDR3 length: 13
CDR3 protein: CACSWYSNQPQHF

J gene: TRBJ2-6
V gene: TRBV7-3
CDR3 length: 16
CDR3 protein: CASSLSGVGGANVLTF

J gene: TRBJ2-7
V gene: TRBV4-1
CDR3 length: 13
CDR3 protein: CASSPAWGDEQYF

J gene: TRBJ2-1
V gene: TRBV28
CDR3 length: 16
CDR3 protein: CASSFIAGGSYNEQFF

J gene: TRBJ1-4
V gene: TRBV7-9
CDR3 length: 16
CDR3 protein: CASSDDTGETREKLFF

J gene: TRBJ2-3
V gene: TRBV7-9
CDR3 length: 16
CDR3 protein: CASSLGLIVTEDTQYF

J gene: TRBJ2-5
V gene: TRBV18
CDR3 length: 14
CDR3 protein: CASSPWAGQETQYF

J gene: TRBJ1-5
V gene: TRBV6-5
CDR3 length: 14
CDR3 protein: CASSLEGGNQPQHF

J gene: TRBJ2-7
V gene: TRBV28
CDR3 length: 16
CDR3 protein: CASSLTKVQGPYEQYF

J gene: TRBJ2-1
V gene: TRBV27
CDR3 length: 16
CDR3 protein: CASGAGGPLLYNEQFF

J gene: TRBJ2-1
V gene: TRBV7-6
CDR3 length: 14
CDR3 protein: CASTLGTGDNEQFF

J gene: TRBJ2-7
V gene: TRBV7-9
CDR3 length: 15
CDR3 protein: CASSAGQGVSYEQYF

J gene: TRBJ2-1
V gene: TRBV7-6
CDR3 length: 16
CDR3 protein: CASSFLAGIVGNEQFF

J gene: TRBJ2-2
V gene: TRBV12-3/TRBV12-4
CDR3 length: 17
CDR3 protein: CASSLDLRSLPTGELFF

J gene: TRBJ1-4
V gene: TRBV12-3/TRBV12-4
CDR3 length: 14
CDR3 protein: CASSSRDGNEKLFF

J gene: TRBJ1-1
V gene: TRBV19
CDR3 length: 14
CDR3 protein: CASSIRGAGTEAFF

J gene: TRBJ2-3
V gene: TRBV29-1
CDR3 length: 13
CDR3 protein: CSQTSGYTDTQYF

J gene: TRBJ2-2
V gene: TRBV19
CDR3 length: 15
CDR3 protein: CASSIRGSRGGELFF

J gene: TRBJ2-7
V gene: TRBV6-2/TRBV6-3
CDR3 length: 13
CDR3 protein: CASRPTSSYEQYF

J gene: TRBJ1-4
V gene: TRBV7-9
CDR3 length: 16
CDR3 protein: CASNPGGGPPHEKLFF

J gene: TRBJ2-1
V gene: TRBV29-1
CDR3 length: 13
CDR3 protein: CSVVGLAYNEQFF

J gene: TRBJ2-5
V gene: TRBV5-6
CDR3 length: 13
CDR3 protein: CASSLQGGETQYF

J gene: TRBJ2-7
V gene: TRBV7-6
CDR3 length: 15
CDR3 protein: CASSLGLAGAYEQYF

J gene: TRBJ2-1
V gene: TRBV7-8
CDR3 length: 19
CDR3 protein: CASSWGTGTSGRGANEQFF

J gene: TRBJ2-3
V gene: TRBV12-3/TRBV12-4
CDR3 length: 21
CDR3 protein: CASSFYPGQIGLAGITDTQYF

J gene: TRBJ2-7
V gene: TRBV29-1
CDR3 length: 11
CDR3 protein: CSVKGAYEQYF

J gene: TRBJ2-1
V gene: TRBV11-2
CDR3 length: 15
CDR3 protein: CASSPRDTGGYEQFF